What follows describes a single T cell receptor (beta chain). The antigen this receptor binds is unknown. Base qualities are not provided; no much larger clone lies one nucleotide away. The trial excluded patients who had a history of autoimmune disease or were on systemic immunosuppression. Peripheral blood for TCR sequencing was collected from all dose cohorts at baseline, on cycle 4 day 1, and on cycle 7 day 1. Samples were obtained from an open-label, multicenter, first-in-human phase I dose-escalation trial of ivuxolimab. The trial enrolled adults with locally advanced or metastatic head and neck squamous cell, hepatocellular, melanoma or renal cell carcinoma. CD4+ and CD8+ T cells were sorted separately from peripheral blood before TCR sequencing. The data stem from a study of OX40 agonist ivuxolimab in advanced cancers. Regarding the complete study: Ivuxolimab, which targeted the costimulatory receptor OX40 (CD134), was an agonistic, fully human IgG2 monoclonal antibody. Intravenous ivuxolimab was administered to patients every 2 weeks at six dose levels: 0.01, 0.1, 0.3, 1.5, 3 and 10 mg/kg. Of the 50 or so patients in dose escalation, around 20 had hepatocellular carcinoma, some 15 had melanoma, 9 had renal cell carcinoma and 9 had head and neck cancer. Partial responses were achieved by three dose-escalation patients, of whom one had hepatocellular carcinoma and two had cutaneous melanoma. Patients were allowed to have had prior anti-PD-1, anti-PD-L1 or anti-CTLA-4 therapy, and around two fifths of the dose-escalation patients had been treated with checkpoint inhibitors. A male proportion of roughly 80% and a mean age of about 60 years, ranging from 23 to 79, were recorded for the dose-escalation cohort. The paper reports the monotherapy dose-escalation portion (N of about 51 patients) of the phase I ivuxolimab trial. The purpose of peripheral TCRbeta sequencing was to test whether ivuxolimab changed TCR sequence diversity and led to clonal T-cell expansion.

Points the paper makes about the study in general: Partial responders in the 0.1-3.0 mg/kg groups had among the lowest normalized peripheral clonal expansion, especially among CD8+ T cells. After ivuxolimab, more expanded clones were found on average in CD8+ T cells than in CD4+ T cells. Antigen specificity was not determined for the clonally expanded peripheral T cells. Clonal expansion of both CD4+ and CD8+ blood T cells was observed from baseline to week 6 at doses 0.1 to 3.0 mg/kg. Low levels of normalized T-cell clonal expansion were also seen in some patients who did not respond.

The CDR3 starts with the cysteine, ends with the phenylalanine, and has 15 residues. CDR3 DNA is the only sequence kept; it has 45 bases, read in frame from the first base. CDR1 and CDR2 are read off the germline V gene (reference sequence) as SEHNR and FQNEAQ. V is cut back by 5 bases and J by 4 bases, with 9 bases in the junction unmatched. For sequencing of the TCRbeta CDR3 region, genomic DNA was extracted from the sorted cells. The immunoSEQ Assay was used for sequencing of TCRbeta CDR3 regions. TCRdb retrieved this table from immuneACCESS and kept in-frame rearrangements only. Not all clones are present; in checked studies, unresolved V genes account for under half, and no reason is known for the remainder. This sample lists about 67,000 clones; over 70% were detected once. The leading ten clones occupy 3.5% to 5% of the sample.

The TCR was taken from an adult with an advanced solid tumor such as melanoma, head and neck, liver or kidney cancer. The material sequenced was CD4+ or CD8+ T cells sorted from blood, taken in a trial of the OX40 agonist ivuxolimab. Recombination joined TRBV7-9 with TRBJ2-3; 7 central bases correspond to TRBD1. The CDR3 here reads CASSEYGTEADTQYF. The DNA sequence follows: TGTGCCAGCAGCGAATACGGGACAGAGGCAGATACGCAGTATTTT.